Shown below are 29 T cell receptor beta chains from a single sample sequenced in a study of T cell responses to AZD1222 COVID-19 vaccine. TCRdb keeps only in-frame clones here, not all; method: immunoSEQ multiplex PCR. In the table there are about 130,000 clones, 86% of which are singletons. This sample comprised peripheral blood, obtained on day 0 of AZD1222 vaccination. The receptors here all came from an adult in good health.

This sequence joins TRBV10-2 and TRBJ1-1, with 10 bases aligning to TRBD1. CDR1 is WSHSY and CDR2 is SAAADI in the germline V gene. Trimming at V came to 4 bases and at J to 5 bases, leaving 10 bases not matched to a gene. This CDR3 comprises 16 residues. CDR3 protein: CASSAVRQGARTEAFF. For the CDR3, the DNA is TGCGCCAGCAGTGCCGTTCGACAGGGGGCGAGAACTGAAGCTTTCTTT.

This clone occurred a few times. The chain employs TRBV28 and TRBJ1-2; D gene uncertain. CDR1 and CDR2 (germline): MDHEN, SYDVKM. CDR3 length: 12 residues. Trimming shortened V by 11 bases and J by 3 bases, and 13 bases separated the two germline ends. CDR3 amino acids: CAVAEGYYGYTF. The CDR3 DNA reads as TGTGCCGTAGCGGAGGGATACTATGGCTACACCTTC.

This sequence joins TRBV11-3 and TRBJ1-2; 10 bases align to TRBD1. V was clipped by 4 bases and J by 4 bases; unmatched bases: 3. The CDR3 spans 14 residues. Germline CDR1 SGHNT, CDR2 YENEEA. The CDR3 region has the DNA TGTGCCAGCAGCTCGGGACAGGGGCTCTATGGCTACACCTTC. It codes for CASSSGQGLYGYTF.

The chain has TRBV29-1 and TRBJ1-1; unclear D gene. The CDR3 consists of 11 residues. V was clipped by 3 bases and J by 3 bases, with 5 bases between them. Germline CDR1 reads SQVTM; CDR2 reads ANQGSEA. This CDR3 reads CSVDSYTEAFF. The CDR3 DNA sequence: TGCAGCGTTGACAGCTACACTGAAGCTTTCTTT.

The chain links TRBV7-8 to TRBJ2-3, with 11 bases aligning to TRBD1. From germline, CDR1 is SGHVS and CDR2 FQNEAQ. After removal of 3 bases from V and 0 bases from J, the junction contained 2 bases not matched to a gene. The CDR3 is made up of 16 amino acids. For the CDR3, the DNA is TGTGCCAGCAGCTTCGGGACAGGGGGTAGCACAGATACGCAGTATTTT. Protein sequence: CASSFGTGGSTDTQYF.

This CDR3 is CASSLNTANYGYTF. The DNA of the CDR3 is TGTGCCAGCAGCTTAAACACAGCTAACTATGGCTACACCTTC. The chain couples TRBV7-8 to TRBJ1-2; D gene unclear. The CDR3 is 14 residues long. CDR1 and CDR2 (germline): SGHVS, FQNEAQ. V lost 2 bases and J lost 0, with 7 bases in between.

This chain joins TRBV4-3 and TRBJ1-2; a weak D match, TRBD1 (5 bases). V lost 0 bases, J lost 5 bases, and 13 bases lay in between. Germline V gene lookup returns CDR1 LGHNA and CDR2 YSLEER. CDR3 length equals 15 residues. The CDR3 DNA sequence: TGCGCCAGCAGCCAAGAAAGAGGCAGGGATTATGGCTACACCTTC. Translating it yields CASSQERGRDYGYTF.

For this clone: Other DNA sequences in the same sample also yield this CDR3. The chain has TRBV9 and TRBJ1-3; D gene ambiguous. Per germline, CDR1 SGDLS and CDR2 YYNGEE. This CDR3 has 14 amino acids. Trimming took off 0 bases at V and 0 bases at J, with 4 bases between the two ends. The CDR3 DNA is TGTGCCAGCAGCGTAGGAAACTCTGGAAACACCATATATTTT. Its translation is CASSVGNSGNTIYF.

This chain joins TRBV7-9 and TRBJ1-6; D is uncertain. Germline V gives CDR1 SEHNR, CDR2 FQNEAQ (reference sequence). V was trimmed by 3 bases and J by 3 bases, leaving 9 bases between them. CDR3 length: 15 residues. DNA of the CDR3: TGTGCCAGCAGCTTGGCTGGAGGCTATAATTCACCCCTCCACTTT. Translated, it gives CASSLAGGYNSPLHF.

The chain employs TRBV11-1 and TRBJ2-7, with unresolved D. Germline CDR1 SGHAT, CDR2 FQDESV (reference sequence). The CDR3 is 13 residues long. V gave up 2 bases and J gave up 10 bases, with 15 bases separating them. The CDR3 sequence is CASSLRASTSQYF. The CDR3 nucleotides are TGTGCCAGCAGCTTAAGGGCTTCTACGAGCCAGTACTTC.

The chain is built from TRBV15 and TRBJ2-2, with 11 nucleotides matching TRBD2. CDR3 length: 16 residues. Looked up from germline, CDR1 is LNHNV and CDR2 is YYDKDF (reference sequence). The ends lost 4 bases at V and 4 bases at J; junction bases unmatched: 5. The chain's CDR3 is CATSTRTSGSTGELFF. CDR3 coding DNA: TGTGCCACCAGCACCCGGACTAGCGGGTCCACCGGGGAGCTGTTTTTT. The variable domain in full, with the rest retrieved from reference TRBV15 and TRBJ2-2, is DAMVIQNPRYQVTQFGKPVTLSCSQTLNHNVMYWYQQKSSQAPKLLFHYYDKDFNNEADTPDNFQSRRPNTSFCFLDIRSPGLGDTAMYLCATSTRTSGSTGELFFGEGSRLTVL.

V and J are TRBV4-3 and TRBJ2-7; 9 positions agree with TRBD2. The CDR3 length is 16 residues. The V gene's germline CDR1 is LGHNA and CDR2 YSLEER. V dropped 0 bases and J dropped 1; count of bases not matched to a gene: 4. The CDR3 DNA sequence: TGCGCCAGCAGCCAAGATCGGGCGGGGGGGTCCTACGAGCAGTACTTC. It encodes CASSQDRAGGSYEQYF.

The chain recombines TRBV6-1 with TRBJ1-2; tentative D call: TRBD1 (6 bases). Trimming removed 3 bases from V and 5 bases from J, with 16 bases in between. There are 15 residues in the CDR3. The germline gives CDR1 MNHNS, CDR2 SASEGT. The CDR3 region has the DNA TGTGCCAGCAGTGATCCCGGGGGCGAAAATTATGGCTACACCTTC. Translated: CASSDPGGENYGYTF.

V usage is TRBV7-3 and J usage is TRBJ2-7, with 8 bases aligning to TRBD2. The germline V gene has CDR1 SGHTA and CDR2 FQGTGA. With 0 bases clipped from V and 2 bases from J, the junction kept 0 bases outside the gene matches. The CDR3 consists of 14 residues. CDR3 in DNA: TGTGCCAGCAGCTTAACAGCGGGGGCCTACGAGCAGTACTTC. Translating it yields CASSLTAGAYEQYF. The whole variable domain, filled in from reference TRBV7-3 and TRBJ2-7, reads GAGVSQTPSNKVTEKGKYVELRCDPISGHTALYWYRQSLGQGPEFLIYFQGTGAADDSGLPNDRFFAVRPEGSVSTLKIQRTERGDSAVYLCASSLTAGAYEQYFGPGTRLTVT.

This rearrangement joins TRBV6-1 to TRBJ1-6; weak D call: TRBD1 (5 bases). The CDR3 runs 15 residues. Germline V gene lookup returns CDR1 MNHNS and CDR2 SASEGT. Trimming removed 0 bases at V and 10 bases at J, with 13 bases between. CDR3 in amino acids: CASSEALGVESPLHF. CDR3 DNA: TGTGCCAGCAGTGAAGCCTTAGGGGTAGAGTCACCCCTCCACTTT.

The J gene is TRBJ2-7, the V gene TRBV5-6, with 7 bases aligning to TRBD1. Germline CDR1 is SGHDT and CDR2 is YYEEEE. Germline trimming cut 2 bases from V and 7 bases from J; bases unmatched to any gene: 9. CDR3 length: 14 residues. The CDR3 coding sequence is TGTGCCAGCAGCTTCGGGACAGAGGTTAGTGAGCAGTACTTC. The encoded protein is CASSFGTEVSEQYF.

The chain combines TRBV4-1 with TRBJ1-2; 8 bases are a match to TRBD1. The germline V gene has CDR1 MGHRA and CDR2 YSYEKL. J was trimmed by 3 bases and V by 2 bases; bases with no gene match: 5. The CDR3 has 15 amino acids. The CDR3 DNA reads TGCGCCAGCAGCCAACCGGACAGGGAGGACTATGGCTACACCTTC. Encoded protein: CASSQPDREDYGYTF.

The chain combines TRBV3-1 (or the pseudogene TRBV3-2) with TRBJ2-1; the match to TRBD2 covers 7 bases. Germline values: CDR1 LGHDT, CDR2 YNNKEL (reference sequence). With 3 bases clipped from V and 3 bases from J, the junction kept 5 bases outside the gene matches. This CDR3 has 15 residues. The CDR3 DNA is TGTGCCAGCAGCCAGGGGGGGGACGTCTACAATGAGCAGTTCTTC. This gives the protein CASSQGGDVYNEQFF.

The chain combines TRBV5-1 with TRBJ2-3; TRBD1 might be the D (6 bases). This CDR3 is built from 17 residues. CDR1 is SGHRS and CDR2 is YFSETQ in the germline V gene. Trimming took 0 bases from V and 0 from J, leaving 14 bases between them. CDR3: CASSLAAGTTSTDTQYF. As DNA, the CDR3 is TGCGCCAGCAGCTTGGCCGCCGGGACAACTAGCACAGATACGCAGTATTTT.

The chain has TRBV12-3 or TRBV12-4 and TRBJ1-1; D is unresolved. The CDR3 totals 13 residues. Trimming stripped 8 bases from V and 0 bases from J, with 10 bases between. The CDR3 reads CASGLWMNTEAFF. As DNA, the CDR3 is TGTGCCAGCGGTCTTTGGATGAACACTGAAGCTTTCTTT.

This chain joins TRBV30 and TRBJ1-6; 12 bases agree with TRBD1. This CDR3 is 17 amino acids long. From germline, CDR1 is GTSNPN and CDR2 SVGIG (reference sequence). The ends lost 1 base at V and 3 bases at J; junction bases unmatched: 4. This CDR3 is CAWSAGTGGFYNSPLHF. For the CDR3, the DNA is TGTGCCTGGAGTGCAGGGACAGGGGGCTTCTATAATTCACCCCTCCACTTT.

This clone was recorded only once. The V gene is TRBV28, the J gene TRBJ2-7; D perhaps matches TRBD1 (7 bases). The CDR3 is 15 residues long. Germline V CDR1 and CDR2: MDHEN, SYDVKM. V lost 7 bases to trimming and J lost 3 bases, with 19 bases between them. The CDR3 DNA is TGTGCCAGCAAACAGAGACAGGGAGGCCACTACGAGCAGTACTTC. Amino acids: CASKQRQGGHYEQYF.

CDR3 sequence (DNA): TGTGCCAGCACCTCGGGACAGGTTGACGGGGAGCTGTTTTTT. Translating gives CASTSGQVDGELFF. This rearrangement joins TRBV28 to TRBJ2-2, with TRBD1 identical over 8 bases. CDR3 length: 14 amino acids. With 7 bases clipped from V and 7 bases from J, the junction kept 8 bases outside the gene matches. CDR1 MDHEN and CDR2 SYDVKM come from the germline V gene.

The chain has TRBV9 and TRBJ2-2; D is ambiguous. The CDR3 consists of 18 residues. V shed 3 bases and J shed 1 base, with 19 bases lying between them. Per germline, CDR1 SGDLS and CDR2 YYNGEE. DNA of the CDR3: TGTGCCAGCAGCGCTGGAGACTGGAGAGAACTGAACACCGGGGAGCTGTTTTTT. Protein: CASSAGDWRELNTGELFF.

This chain connects TRBV29-1 to TRBJ1-1; TRBD1 agrees at 8 bases. CDR1 and CDR2 (germline): SQVTM, ANQGSEA. The length of the CDR3 is 18 residues. J was trimmed by 0 bases and V by 0 bases; bases with no gene match: 12. The CDR3 coding sequence is TGCAGCGTTGAAGACCTAAGGACAGGGTCCCTTATGAACACTGAAGCTTTCTTT. Protein sequence: CSVEDLRTGSLMNTEAFF.

The V gene is TRBV27, the J gene TRBJ1-2; no clear D. The germline CDR1 and CDR2 sequences are MNHEY and SMNVEV (reference sequence). The CDR3 sequence is 14 residues long. Trimming stripped 6 bases from V and 3 bases from J, with 14 bases between. This CDR3 reads CASRPGRRDYGYTF. The CDR3 DNA is TGTGCCAGCAGGCCCGGGAGAAGAGACTATGGCTACACCTTC.

This clone came up once. The chain is built from TRBV28 and TRBJ2-7; no definite D call. Trimming shortened V by 3 bases and J by 5 bases, and 5 bases separated the two germline ends. Germline values: CDR1 MDHEN, CDR2 SYDVKM. CDR3 size: 11 residues. Here the CDR3 reads CASSFLDEQYF. Here the CDR3 DNA reads TGTGCCAGCAGTTTCTTGGACGAGCAGTACTTC.

CDR3 coding DNA: TGTGCCAGCAGTCGGCAGGACAGGGGCTACTACAATGAGCAGTTCTTC. This sequence encodes CASSRQDRGYYNEQFF. The chain links TRBV27 to TRBJ2-1; 9 bases line up with TRBD1. With 5 bases clipped from V and 3 bases from J, the junction kept 8 bases outside the gene matches. Germline V CDR1 and CDR2: MNHEY, SMNVEV (reference sequence). The CDR3 is 16 amino acids.

V and J are TRBV18 and TRBJ2-1, with D perhaps matching TRBD2 (7 bases). Trimming took off 3 bases at V and 0 bases at J, with 12 bases between the two ends. Germline lookup yields CDR1 KGHSH and CDR2 LQKENI. The CDR3 spans 16 residues. CDR3 residues: CASSPPGGNSYNEQFF. DNA for the CDR3: TGTGCCAGCTCACCCCCGGGGGGCAACTCCTACAATGAGCAGTTCTTC.